This T cell receptor (beta chain) was sequenced for a study of shared clonotypes between healthy human individuals. Per germline, CDR1 LNHDA and CDR2 SQIVND (reference sequence). Trimming removed 6 bases at V and 0 bases at J, with 18 bases between. The CDR3 sequence is 18 residues long. This clone was observed a handful of times. The antigen remains unidentified. Researchers ran the assay at a deep level. Libraries were prepared by immunoSEQ multiplex PCR; TCRdb keeps only in-frame clonotypes and omits some of them. This sample has 200,000 to 250,000 clones; 65% occur once, and the top ten carry around 10%. Study-wide results and caveats: The genetic and exposure-history diversity represented was limited by few donors. Depth was large, yet rarefaction showed that sorted-subset sequencing was incomplete.

From CD4+ cells came CD45RA+ naive and CD45RA-negative memory subsets. This chain links TRBV19 with TRBJ2-6; perhaps D is TRBD1 or TRBD2 (5 bases each). This TCR derives from a young man in good health. What was sequenced was memory CD4+ T cells sorted from blood. Subset described: CD45RA-negative fraction. The CDR3 loop reads CASRDSGTPRSGANVLTF. The DNA of the CDR3 is TGTGCCAGTAGGGATTCCGGGACGCCTCGCTCTGGGGCCAACGTCCTGACTTTC.